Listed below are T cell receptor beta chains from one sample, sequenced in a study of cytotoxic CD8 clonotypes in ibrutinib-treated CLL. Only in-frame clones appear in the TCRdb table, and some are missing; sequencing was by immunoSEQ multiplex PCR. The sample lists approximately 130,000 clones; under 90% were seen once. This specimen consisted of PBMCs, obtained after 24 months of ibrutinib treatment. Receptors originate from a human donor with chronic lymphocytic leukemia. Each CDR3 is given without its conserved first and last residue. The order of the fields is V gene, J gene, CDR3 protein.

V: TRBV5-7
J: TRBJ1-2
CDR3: ASSLDRPSSSTQR

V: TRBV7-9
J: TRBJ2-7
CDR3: ASSLAGPGEQY

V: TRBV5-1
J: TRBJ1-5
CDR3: ASSLTGASNQPQH

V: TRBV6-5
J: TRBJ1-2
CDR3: ASRRTPSNYGYT

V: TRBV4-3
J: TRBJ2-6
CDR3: ASSQDYGLLSGANVLT

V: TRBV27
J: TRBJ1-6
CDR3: ASSFRTGPHSYNSPLH

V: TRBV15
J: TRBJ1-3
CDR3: ATSRASAGNTIY

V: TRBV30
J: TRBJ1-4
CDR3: AWSGSRQASNEKLF

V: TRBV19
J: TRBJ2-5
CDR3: ASSIVGTGIQETQY

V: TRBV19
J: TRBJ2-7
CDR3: ASSIGDTYEQY

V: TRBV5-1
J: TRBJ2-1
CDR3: ASSLALAGENEQF

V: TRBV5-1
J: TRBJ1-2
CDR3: ASSPRWDSSYGYT

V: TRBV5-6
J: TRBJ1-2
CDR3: ASSLPGRSYGYT

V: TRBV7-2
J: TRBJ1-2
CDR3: ASSHANAGSYGYT

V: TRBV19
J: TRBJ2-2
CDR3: ASRRSSGPNTGELF

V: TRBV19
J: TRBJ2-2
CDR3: ASSAGLGRAGELF

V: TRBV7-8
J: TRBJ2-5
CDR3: ASSPKPRRTSRIIETQY

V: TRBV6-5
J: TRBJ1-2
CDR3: ASSYTDRETLDGYT

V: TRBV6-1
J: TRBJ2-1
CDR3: ASSEGGGLSSYNEQF

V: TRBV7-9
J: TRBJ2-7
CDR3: ASSMLASEQY